This TCR beta chain was sequenced in a study of PD-1 blockade in classical Hodgkin lymphoma. Notes on the study in general: It was CD4+ TCR diversity, not CD8+, that rose significantly by C4D1. A reduction in baseline TCR diversity was reportedly seen in newly diagnosed patients relative to healthy donors. What caused the repertoire differences, perhaps disease activity or prior therapy, remains undefined.

The V and J ends lost 5 bases and 4 bases, in that order; junction bases with no gene match: 11. Germline V gives CDR1 MRHNA, CDR2 SNTAGT. This CDR3 is 16 amino acids long. The table came from immunoSEQ multiplex PCR; TCRdb's copy has only in-frame clones and leaves some out. The sample yields 25,000 to 30,000 clones, 80% seen once. Time point noted: cycle 4 day 1 (C4D1), after more than five weeks of nivolumab. Every patient experienced relapse after autologous stem cell transplantation, and brentuximab vedotin exposure varied. Best response was recorded as complete response, partial response or progressive disease. This clone was observed a single time. The antigen remains undetermined.

The source was peripheral blood mononuclear cells (PBMCs), collected before the fourth cycle of nivolumab. This sequence originates from a human donor with classical Hodgkin lymphoma. The chain carries TRBV6-4 and TRBJ1-1, with 9 bases aligning to TRBD1. DNA of the CDR3: TGTGCCAGCAGTTTCACAGGGGGCTGGGGAGGCACTGAAGCTTTCTTT. It is translated as CASSFTGGWGGTEAFF.